Each of the 15 T cell receptor beta chains below was sequenced from the same sample in a study of T cell responses to AZD1222 COVID-19 vaccine. TCRdb keeps only in-frame clones here, not all; method: immunoSEQ multiplex PCR. This table holds tens of thousands of clones, approximately 90% found once. Sequences were derived from peripheral blood, sampled on day 0 of AZD1222 vaccination. The receptors were gathered from an adult in good health.

The chain employs TRBV9 and TRBJ2-7; D is unresolved. This CDR3 region has 13 residues. V was clipped by 0 bases and J by 6 bases, with 10 bases between them. Germline CDR1 is SGDLS and CDR2 is YYNGEE. CDR3 amino acids: CASSVGWASEQYF. CDR3 bases: TGTGCCAGCAGCGTAGGTTGGGCCAGCGAGCAGTACTTC. Together with reference TRBV9 and TRBJ2-7, the CDR3 gives the full variable domain: DSGVTQTPKHLITATGQRVTLRCSPRSGDLSVYWYQQSLDQGLQFLIQYYNGEERAKGNILERFSAQQFPDLHSELNLSSLELGDSALYFCASSVGWASEQYFGPGTRLTVT.

The chain has TRBV3-1 (or the pseudogene TRBV3-2) and TRBJ2-4, with D possibly TRBD1 on 5 matching bases. There are 15 residues in the CDR3. Germline V CDR1 and CDR2: LGHDT, YNNKEL (reference sequence). Trimming took off 4 bases at V and 0 bases at J, with 10 bases between the two ends. The CDR3 sequence: CASSPEGVAKNIQYF. The CDR3 DNA sequence: TGTGCCAGCAGCCCCGAAGGGGTAGCCAAAAACATTCAGTACTTC.

V gene TRBV28 combines with J gene TRBJ2-3; 10 bases fit TRBD2. Germline CDR1 MDHEN, CDR2 SYDVKM. The CDR3 sequence is 16 residues long. The V and J ends lost 5 bases and 0 bases, in that order; junction bases with no gene match: 5. The CDR3 loop reads CASSVASGGSTDTQYF. CDR3 nucleotide sequence: TGTGCCAGCAGTGTGGCTAGCGGGGGAAGCACAGATACGCAGTATTTT.

A note on this clone: A read error may account for a junction end that differs from germline. V gene TRBV6-5 combines with J gene TRBJ1-3; D remains unclear. Per germline, CDR1 MNHEY and CDR2 SVGAGI. CDR3 length: 12 amino acids. The CDR3 DNA sequence: TGTGCCAGCAGGGGCACTGGAAACACGATATATTTT. It specifies CASRGTGNTIYF.

V usage is TRBV5-1 and J usage is TRBJ2-7; TRBD2 agrees at 7 bases. J was trimmed by 6 bases and V by 4 bases; bases with no gene match: 16. The CDR3 is 16 residues long. In germline, CDR1 is SGHRS, CDR2 YFSETQ. The CDR3 bases are TGCGCCAGCAGCAGGGAGGGGCAGGGTTTTATCGGCGAGCAGTACTTC. This encodes CASSREGQGFIGEQYF.

The J gene is TRBJ1-2, the V gene TRBV19, with a tentative D call TRBD1 (5 bases). The CDR3 consists of 15 residues. Germline V gene lookup returns CDR1 LNHDA and CDR2 SQIVND (reference sequence). V was trimmed by 5 bases and J by 5 bases, leaving 18 bases between them. CDR3 in amino acids: CASSAQRQFRYGYTF. The CDR3 DNA reads TGTGCCAGTAGTGCCCAAAGACAGTTTCGGTATGGCTACACCTTC.

CDR3 sequence reads: CAIWTGYTEAFF. For the CDR3, the DNA is TGTGCCATATGGACAGGATACACTGAAGCTTTCTTT. The V call is TRBV24-1, the J call TRBJ1-1, with 7 bases fitting TRBD1. Looked up from germline, CDR1 is KGHDR and CDR2 is SFDVKD. CDR3 size: 12 residues. With V trimmed by 11 bases and J by 3 bases, 5 bases remained unmatched.

The chain couples TRBV3-1 (or the pseudogene TRBV3-2) to TRBJ1-2; TRBD1 agrees at 8 bases. The J segment lost 7 bases and the V segment lost 2 bases, leaving 9 bases of the junction unmatched. This CDR3 region has 15 residues. Looked up from germline, CDR1 is LGHDT and CDR2 is YNNKEL (reference sequence). CDR3 sequence reads: CASSQIQGAIGGYTF. In nucleotides, the CDR3 is TGTGCCAGCAGCCAAATTCAGGGGGCAATTGGTGGCTACACCTTC.

The chain employs TRBV20-1 and TRBJ2-5; D remains unclear. This CDR3 region has 13 residues. Trimming took 3 bases from V and 3 from J, leaving 11 bases between them. The germline V gene has CDR1 DFQATT and CDR2 SNEGSKA (reference sequence). This CDR3 is CSASRAAEETQYF. CDR3 nucleotide sequence: TGCAGTGCTAGTAGGGCAGCAGAAGAGACCCAGTACTTC.

The chain employs TRBV27 and TRBJ2-3, with 9 bases aligning to TRBD2. With 2 bases clipped from V and 2 bases from J, the junction kept 2 bases outside the gene matches. CDR3 length equals 15 residues. The V gene's germline CDR1 is MNHEY and CDR2 SMNVEV (reference sequence). The CDR3 DNA sequence: TGTGCCAGCAGTTTACGCGGGGGGGCCACAGATACGCAGTATTTT. Its protein is CASSLRGGATDTQYF.

This chain connects TRBV21-1 to TRBJ1-2; the table's D call, TRBD1, was not checked against the DNA. TRBV21-1 is given as a pseudogene. There are 13 residues in the CDR3. The CDR3 bases are TGTGCCAGCGGGGACAGGCTTAACTATGGCTACACCTTC. This encodes CASGDRLNYGYTF.

The J gene is TRBJ1-2, the V gene TRBV11-1, with D hard to call. Germline CDR1 is SGHAT and CDR2 is FQDESV (reference sequence). There are 12 residues in the CDR3. Trimming left V 2 bases short and J 2 bases short, with 3 bases between. The CDR3 nucleotides are TGTGCCAGCAGCTTACAGAACTATGGCTACACCTTC. This sequence encodes CASSLQNYGYTF.

V is TRBV15 and J is TRBJ2-4; a weak D match, TRBD2 (5 bases). The CDR3 is 15 residues long. Trimming removed 1 base at V and 5 bases at J, with 12 bases between. The V gene's germline CDR1 is LNHNV and CDR2 YYDKDF (reference sequence). The CDR3 loop is CATSRVSGIENIQYF. The CDR3 region has the DNA TGTGCCACCAGCAGAGTGTCGGGGATAGAAAACATTCAGTACTTC. Variable domain in full (rest from reference TRBV15 and TRBJ2-4): DAMVIQNPRYQVTQFGKPVTLSCSQTLNHNVMYWYQQKSSQAPKLLFHYYDKDFNNEADTPDNFQSRRPNTSFCFLDIRSPGLGDTAMYLCATSRVSGIENIQYFGAGTRLSVL.

The rearrangement links TRBV7-9 to TRBJ1-4; 7 bases map to TRBD1. After removal of 5 bases from V and 6 bases from J, the junction contained 12 bases not matched to a gene. The germline V gene has CDR1 SEHNR and CDR2 FQNEAQ (reference sequence). The CDR3 contains 16 residues. The CDR3, as DNA: TGTGCCAGCAGCCGAGCTCTAGGGGGCCGGGATGAAAAACTGTTTTTT. This translates into CASSRALGGRDEKLFF.

J is TRBJ2-1 and V is TRBV9; no clear D. Germline V CDR1 and CDR2: SGDLS, YYNGEE. The CDR3 loop spans 11 amino acids. The germline V and J ends were trimmed by 0 bases and 9 bases, with 4 bases remaining between them. CDR3 amino acids: CASSVGVEQFF. CDR3 DNA: TGTGCCAGCAGCGTAGGCGTTGAGCAGTTCTTC.